This passage covers 2 T cell receptor beta chains from one sample sequenced in a study of response to subunit inactivated influenza vaccine. Via MiXCR, TCRdb re-called the RT-PCR reads, giving one row per CDR3 protein. The sample gives roughly 150,000 distinct CDR3 sequences, approximately 10% of which show up once; over 10% is in the top ten. The source was non-naive T cells sorted from PBMCs, collected roughly 6 weeks after vaccination. These receptors were collected from a man aged 45-65 years who received an inactivated influenza vaccine.

This clonotype has at least ten counts. This sequence joins TRBV2 and TRBJ1-6; the D gene is possibly TRBD1 (6 bases). V was clipped by 5 bases and J by 10 bases, with 12 bases between them. The CDR3 length is 13 residues. Germline values: CDR1 SNHLY, CDR2 FYNNEI. The CDR3 loop reads CASSTDRNSPLHF. The CDR3, as DNA: TGTGCCAGCAGTACTGACAGGAACTCACCCCTCCACTTT.

This clonotype was seen ten or more times. V gene TRBV27 combines with J gene TRBJ2-3, with 15 nucleotides matching TRBD2. The CDR3 extends over 15 amino acids. Germline V gives CDR1 MNHEY, CDR2 SMNVEV (reference sequence). V gave up 5 bases and J gave up 10 bases; unmatched junction bases: 7. The CDR3 protein is CASSTGLAGGPPQYF. The CDR3 DNA is TGTGCCAGCAGTACCGGACTAGCGGGAGGGCCACCGCAGTATTTT.